This T cell receptor (beta chain) was identified in a study of memory CD4+ T cells and cytomegalovirus serostatus (dated by TCRdb to the late 2010s). Background on the whole study: A total of roughly 33 healthy Belgian adults, of whom 9 were CMV seropositive and 24 were CMV seronegative, were included in the cohort. To replicate a published TCR-based CMV serostatus classifier, the researchers sequenced the CD4+ memory TCRbeta repertoires of a Belgian cohort whose cytomegalovirus serostatus was known. Results the study describes overall, beyond this receptor: Only CD4+CD45RO+ memory cells were sequenced, in contrast to the original study, in which naive and memory CD4+ and CD8+ populations were covered. The original-framework classifier achieved a median bootstrapped AUC of approximately 0.96 with a 95% CI of 0.76-1.00 on the Belgian cohort. The results were read as suggesting that the CMV-associated TCR signature is, for the most part, present in the CD4+ memory repertoire. Of about 180 previously reported CMV-associated TCRbeta sequences, approximately 70 appeared in the CD4+ memory repertoires, each in one to five individuals. For predicting CMV serostatus, the median bootstrapped AUC was roughly 0.95 using the original framework and roughly 0.91 using a US-trained random forest.

A FACSAria II was used to sort memory CD4+ T cells, defined as single viable CD3+CD4+CD8-CD45RO+ cells. CMV serostatus was assessed using a Roche Elecsys assay, by which serum IgG against CMV pp150, pp28, p38 and p52 was detected. After thawing, total CD4+ T cells were enriched by positive selection with CD4 magnetic microbeads. The samples came from a separate study whose specific focus was interrogating the CD4+ T cell memory repertoire. Peripheral blood mononuclear cells were isolated and cryopreserved according to standard operating procedures, and serum was stored at -80 degrees C. The staining used CD3-PerCP (BW264/56), CD4-APC (RPA-T4), CD45RO-PE (UCHT1) and CD8-Pacific Orange (3B5) antibodies, and Sytox blue was used to exclude non-viable cells. In regard to this clone: What antigen it recognizes has not been identified. No base quality information exists; no much larger clone differs at one position.

The CDR3, cysteine through phenylalanine, is 16 amino acids long. Only the CDR3 portion is preserved as DNA: 48 bases, with reading frame beginning at the first base. The germline V gene (reference sequence) sets CDR1 to MNHNY and CDR2 to SVGAGI. V is clipped by 6 bases and J by 4 bases, and the sequence between their germline boundaries is 21 bases long. Genomic DNA was extracted from sorted cells with the Quick-DNA Microprep Kit. Amplification of TCRbeta DNA was done with the immunoSEQ hsTCRbeta kit, following the protocol from the manufacturer. TCRbeta libraries were sequenced on an Illumina MiSeq instrument. The original methods were these. After out-of-frame sequences were removed, some 2.1 million distinct TCRbeta sequences remained, averaging about 67,000 per individual. Each individual was scored according to the count of 164 previously reported CMV-associated TCRbeta sequences and the total productive distinct TCRbeta count. A beta-binomial model was reimplemented in Python, and random forests from scikit-learn, run with default parameters, were trained on data from the US cohort. Classifier performance on the Belgian cohort was summarized as median AUC with percentile confidence intervals calculated over 10,000 bootstrap iterations. The source is immuneACCESS, and TCRdb retained only in-frame sequences with V and J called. Part of the clones is not carried over; for the studies checked, unresolved V genes explain less than half of this, and the remainder is unexplained. V, J and clone size are those of that table, while D and trimming were read from the DNA. The sample table shows about 60,000 clones, and roughly 84% are seen once. Roughly 0.5% of the sample lies in the top ten.

The chain employs TRBV6-6 and TRBJ1-1; the D gene cannot be resolved reliably. The receptor's source is an adult in good health and CMV-seronegative. Some clones in this sample may be carry-over from other donors' samples. Sequenced input: memory CD4+ T cells from blood. The CDR3 in this case is CASSPVPGLESTEAFF. The DNA sequence is TGTGCCAGCAGCCCTGTTCCGGGTCTTGAGAGCACTGAAGCTTTCTTT.